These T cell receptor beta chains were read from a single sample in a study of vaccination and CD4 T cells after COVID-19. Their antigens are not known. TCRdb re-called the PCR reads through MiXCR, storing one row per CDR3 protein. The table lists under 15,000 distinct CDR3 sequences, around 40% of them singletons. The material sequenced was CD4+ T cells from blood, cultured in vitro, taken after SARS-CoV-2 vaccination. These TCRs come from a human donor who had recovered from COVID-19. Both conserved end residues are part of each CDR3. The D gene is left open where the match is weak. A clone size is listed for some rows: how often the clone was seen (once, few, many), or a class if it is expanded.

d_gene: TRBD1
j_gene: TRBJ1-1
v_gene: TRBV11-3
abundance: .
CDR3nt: TGTGCCAGCAGCCAGGGACAGGGCAACACTGAAGCTTTCTTT
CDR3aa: CASSQGQGNTEAFF

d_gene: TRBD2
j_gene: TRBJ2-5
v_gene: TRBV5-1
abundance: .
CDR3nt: TGCGCCAGCAGCTTGAGCGGGAGGGGGCGAGAGACCCAGTACTTC
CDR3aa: CASSLSGRGRETQYF

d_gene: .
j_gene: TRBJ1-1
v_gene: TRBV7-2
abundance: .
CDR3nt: TGTGCCAGCAGCTTACCTGGGGGCTTCGGGAACACTGAAGCTTTCTTT
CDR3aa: CASSLPGGFGNTEAFF

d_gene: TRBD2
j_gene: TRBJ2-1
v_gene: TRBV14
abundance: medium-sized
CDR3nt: TGTGCCAGCAGCCAAGGCGGGAGAGGGTCCTACAATGAGCAGTTCTTC
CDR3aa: CASSQGGRGSYNEQFF

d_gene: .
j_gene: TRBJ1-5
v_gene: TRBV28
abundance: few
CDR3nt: TGTGCCAGCAGGGCGGGACAACACAATCAGCCCCAGCATTTT
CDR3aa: CASRAGQHNQPQHF

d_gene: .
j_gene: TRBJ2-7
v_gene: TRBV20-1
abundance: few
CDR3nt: TGCAGTGCTAGAATATGGCGGGTCCAGACCTACGAGCAGTACTTC
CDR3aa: CSARIWRVQTYEQYF

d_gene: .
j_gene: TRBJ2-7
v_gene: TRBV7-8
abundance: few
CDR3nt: TGTGCCAGCAGCTTAGTATTCGGGGCTAGCTACGAGCAGTACTTC
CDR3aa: CASSLVFGASYEQYF

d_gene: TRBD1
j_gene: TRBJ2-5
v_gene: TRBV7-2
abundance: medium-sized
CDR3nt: TGTGCCAGCAGCCGACAGGGATTGCTGGAGACCCAGTACTTC
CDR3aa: CASSRQGLLETQYF

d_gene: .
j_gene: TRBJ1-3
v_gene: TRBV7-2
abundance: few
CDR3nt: TGTGCCAGCAGCCGACAGGCTATCTCTGGAAACACCATATATTTT
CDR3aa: CASSRQAISGNTIYF

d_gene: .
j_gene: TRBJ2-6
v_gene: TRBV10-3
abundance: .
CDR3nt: TGTGCCATCAGTGAGGGATCTGGGGCCAACGTCCTGACTTTC
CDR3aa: CAISEGSGANVLTF

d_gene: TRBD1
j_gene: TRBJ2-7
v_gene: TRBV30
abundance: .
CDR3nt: TGTGCCTGGAGTGACGGGACAGCCGTATACGAGCAGTACTTC
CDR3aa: CAWSDGTAVYEQYF

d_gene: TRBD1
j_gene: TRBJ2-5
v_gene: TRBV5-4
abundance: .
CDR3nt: TGTGCCAGCAGCAAGGACAGGGGGCAAGAGACCCAGTACTTC
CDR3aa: CASSKDRGQETQYF

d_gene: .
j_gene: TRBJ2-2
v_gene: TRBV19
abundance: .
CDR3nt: TGTGCCAGTAACCTGGGGGCCGGCACCGGGGAGCTGTTTTTT
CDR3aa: CASNLGAGTGELFF

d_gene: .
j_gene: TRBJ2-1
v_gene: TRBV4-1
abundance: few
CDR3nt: TGCGCCAGCAGCCAAGATCAGGGATTTGAGCAGTTCTTC
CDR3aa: CASSQDQGFEQFF

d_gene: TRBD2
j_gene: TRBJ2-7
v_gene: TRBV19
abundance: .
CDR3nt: TGTGCCAGTAGTAGAAGGACTAGCGGGTTTACCTACGAGCAGTACTTC
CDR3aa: CASSRRTSGFTYEQYF

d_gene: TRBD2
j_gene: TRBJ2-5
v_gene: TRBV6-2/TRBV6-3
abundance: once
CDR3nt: TGTGCCAGCAGTCTAGCGGGAGTAAGCGAGACCCAGTACTTC
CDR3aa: CASSLAGVSETQYF

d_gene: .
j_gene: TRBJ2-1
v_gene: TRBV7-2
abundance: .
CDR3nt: TGTGCCAGCAGCTTAGTGAGGGGGTACAATGAGCAGTTCTTC
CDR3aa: CASSLVRGYNEQFF

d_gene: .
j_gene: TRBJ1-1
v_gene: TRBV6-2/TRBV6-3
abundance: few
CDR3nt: TGTGCCAGCAGTTACTGGGCACGGGGGAACACTGAAGCTTTCTTT
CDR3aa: CASSYWARGNTEAFF

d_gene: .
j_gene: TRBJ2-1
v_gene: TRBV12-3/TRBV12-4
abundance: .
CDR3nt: TGTGCCAGCAGTCCTGGACTGGGACACTCCTACAATGAGCAGTTCTTC
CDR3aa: CASSPGLGHSYNEQFF

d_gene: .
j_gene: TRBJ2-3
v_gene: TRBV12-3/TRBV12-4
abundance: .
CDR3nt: TGTGCCAGCAGAAACAGGGTTGGACCTTTCGCGCAGTATTTT
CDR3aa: CASRNRVGPFAQYF

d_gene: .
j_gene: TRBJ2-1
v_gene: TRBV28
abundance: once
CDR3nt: TGTGCCAGCACCAGACTCCCAGACGGGGTGAATGAGCAGTTCTTC
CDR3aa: CASTRLPDGVNEQFF

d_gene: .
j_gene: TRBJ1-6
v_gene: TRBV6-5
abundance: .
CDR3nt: TGTGCCAGCAGTTACAGGGGTTGGAATTCACCCCTCCACTTT
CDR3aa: CASSYRGWNSPLHF

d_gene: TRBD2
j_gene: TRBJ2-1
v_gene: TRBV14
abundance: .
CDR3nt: TGTGCCAGCAGCCATAGGCGCAGCGGGACTAATTACAATGAGCAGTTCTTC
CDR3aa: CASSHRRSGTNYNEQFF

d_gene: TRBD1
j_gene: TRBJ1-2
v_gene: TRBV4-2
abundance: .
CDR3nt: TGTGCCAGCAGCCAAGTCACAGGGGGCGAATTGGGCTACACCTTC
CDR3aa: CASSQVTGGELGYTF

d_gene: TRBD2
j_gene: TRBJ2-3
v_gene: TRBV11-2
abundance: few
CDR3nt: TGTGCCAGCAGCTTAGATGTACTAGCGGGGCCACCCACAGATACGCAGTATTTT
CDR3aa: CASSLDVLAGPPTDTQYF

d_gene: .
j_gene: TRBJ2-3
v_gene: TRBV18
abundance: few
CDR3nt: TGTGCCAGCTCACGTTCCGGGAGCACAGATACGCAGTATTTT
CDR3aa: CASSRSGSTDTQYF

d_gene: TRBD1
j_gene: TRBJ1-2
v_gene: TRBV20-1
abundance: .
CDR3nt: TGCAGTGGGGACAGGACTAACTATGGCTACACCTTC
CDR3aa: CSGDRTNYGYTF

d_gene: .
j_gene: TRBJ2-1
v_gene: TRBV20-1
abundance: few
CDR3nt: TGCAGTGCTGGTCTTAGCGTCTTCCAGAATGAGCAGTTCTTC
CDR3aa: CSAGLSVFQNEQFF

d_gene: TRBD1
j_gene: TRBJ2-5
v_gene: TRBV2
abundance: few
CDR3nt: TGTGCCAGCAGTCAGCGACAGGGGCAGGAGACCCAGTACTTC
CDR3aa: CASSQRQGQETQYF

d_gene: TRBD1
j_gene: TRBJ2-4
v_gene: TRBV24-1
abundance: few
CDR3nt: TGTGCCACCAGTGATCCTAGACAGGGGGCGAACATTCAGTACTTC
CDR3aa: CATSDPRQGANIQYF

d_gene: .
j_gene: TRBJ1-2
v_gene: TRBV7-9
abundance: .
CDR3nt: TGTGCCAGCAGCTTAGATACGGGCGGCTACACCTTC
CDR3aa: CASSLDTGGYTF

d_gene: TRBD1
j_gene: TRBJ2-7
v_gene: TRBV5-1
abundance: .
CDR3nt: TGCGCCAGCTCGGAACAGGGACAGATATACGAGCAGTACTTC
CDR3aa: CASSEQGQIYEQYF

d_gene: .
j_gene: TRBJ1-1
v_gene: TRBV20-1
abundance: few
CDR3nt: TGCAGTGCCTCCAAGGGACACCTGAACACTGAAGCTTTCTTT
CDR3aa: CSASKGHLNTEAFF

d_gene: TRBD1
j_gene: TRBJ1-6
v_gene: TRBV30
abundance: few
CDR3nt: TGTGCCTGGAGGACAGGGACAGGGGTTAGGGCCCTCCACTTT
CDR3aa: CAWRTGTGVRALHF

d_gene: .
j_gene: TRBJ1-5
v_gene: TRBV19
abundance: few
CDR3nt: TGTGCCAGTACCATAGCGCCGGGGGGGCGAAGCAATCAGCCCCAGCATTTT
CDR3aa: CASTIAPGGRSNQPQHF

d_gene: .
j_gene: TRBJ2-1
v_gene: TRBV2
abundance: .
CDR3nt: TGTGCCATCAAACATAGGGGAGTTGAGCAGTTCTTC
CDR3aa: CAIKHRGVEQFF

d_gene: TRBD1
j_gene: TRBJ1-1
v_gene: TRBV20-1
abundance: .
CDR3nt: TGCAGTGCTCAACGGACAGGGTCTAGTGAAGCTTTCTTT
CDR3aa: CSAQRTGSSEAFF

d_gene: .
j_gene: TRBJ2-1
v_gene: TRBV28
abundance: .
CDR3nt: TGTGCCAGCAGTTTATCAGGGGTGCGGAATGAGCAGTTCTTC
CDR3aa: CASSLSGVRNEQFF

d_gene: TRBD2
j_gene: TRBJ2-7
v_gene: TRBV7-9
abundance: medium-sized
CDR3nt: TGTGCCAGCAGCTTAGTATATTTGGGGACTAGCATTGGGGGATCGGACGAGCAGTACTTC
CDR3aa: CASSLVYLGTSIGGSDEQYF

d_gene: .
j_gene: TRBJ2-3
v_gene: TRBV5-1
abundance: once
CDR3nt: TGCGCCAGCAGCTTACAGGATCCAGATACGCAGTATTTT
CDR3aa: CASSLQDPDTQYF

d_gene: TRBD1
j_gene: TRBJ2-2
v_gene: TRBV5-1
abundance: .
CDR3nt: TGCGCCAGCATCCAGGGGGCGAGCACCGGGGAGCTGTTTTTT
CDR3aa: CASIQGASTGELFF

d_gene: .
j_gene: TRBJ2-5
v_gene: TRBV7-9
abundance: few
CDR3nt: TGTGCCAGCAGCTTAGGCCTCGCCGGGGAGACCCAGTACTTC
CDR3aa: CASSLGLAGETQYF

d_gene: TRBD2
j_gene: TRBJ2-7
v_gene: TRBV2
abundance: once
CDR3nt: TGTGCCAGCTCCAAGGTAGCGGGAGAGGTCGAGCAGTACTTC
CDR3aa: CASSKVAGEVEQYF

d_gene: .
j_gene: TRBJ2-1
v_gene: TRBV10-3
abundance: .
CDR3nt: TGTGCCATCAGCCGGGACTCAGAATACAATGAGCAGTTCTTC
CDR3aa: CAISRDSEYNEQFF

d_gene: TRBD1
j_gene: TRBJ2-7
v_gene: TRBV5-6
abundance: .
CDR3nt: TGTGCCAGCAGCCTCCGGGACAGGGGATCCTACGAGCAGTACTTC
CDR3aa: CASSLRDRGSYEQYF

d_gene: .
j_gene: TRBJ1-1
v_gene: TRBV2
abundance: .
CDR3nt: TGTGCCAGCAGTGACAGGAGGAACACTGAAGCTTTCTTT
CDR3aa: CASSDRRNTEAFF

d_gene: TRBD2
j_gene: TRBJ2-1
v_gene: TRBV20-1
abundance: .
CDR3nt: TGCAGTGCTAGGCCGGGGGGAACCTACAATGAGCAGTTCTTC
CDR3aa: CSARPGGTYNEQFF

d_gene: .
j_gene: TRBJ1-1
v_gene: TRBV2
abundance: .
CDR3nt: TGTGCCGGAAGGGGTTCAGGGAACACTGAAGCTTTCTTT
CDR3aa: CAGRGSGNTEAFF

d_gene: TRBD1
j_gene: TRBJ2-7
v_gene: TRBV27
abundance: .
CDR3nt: TGTGCCAGCAGGAAGAGCAGGGGGACCCCTTCCTACGAGCAGTACTTC
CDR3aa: CASRKSRGTPSYEQYF

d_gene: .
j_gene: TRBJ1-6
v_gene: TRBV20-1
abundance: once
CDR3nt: TGCAGTGCTGACAGGAGCTCCTATAATTCACCCCTCCACTTT
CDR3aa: CSADRSSYNSPLHF

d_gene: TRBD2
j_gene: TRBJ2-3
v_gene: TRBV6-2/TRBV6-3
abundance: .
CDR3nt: TGTGCCATGGCGGGGGGTTCCACAGATACGCAGTATTTT
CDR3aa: CAMAGGSTDTQYF

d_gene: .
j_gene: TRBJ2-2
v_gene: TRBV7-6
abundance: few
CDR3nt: TGTGCCAGCAGCTTACGGTCGGACTCGAACACCGGGGAGCTGTTTTTT
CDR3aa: CASSLRSDSNTGELFF

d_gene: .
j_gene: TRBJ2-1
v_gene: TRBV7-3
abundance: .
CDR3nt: TGTGCCAGCAGCTTTACCTTTGGTAATGAGCAGTTCTTC
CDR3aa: CASSFTFGNEQFF